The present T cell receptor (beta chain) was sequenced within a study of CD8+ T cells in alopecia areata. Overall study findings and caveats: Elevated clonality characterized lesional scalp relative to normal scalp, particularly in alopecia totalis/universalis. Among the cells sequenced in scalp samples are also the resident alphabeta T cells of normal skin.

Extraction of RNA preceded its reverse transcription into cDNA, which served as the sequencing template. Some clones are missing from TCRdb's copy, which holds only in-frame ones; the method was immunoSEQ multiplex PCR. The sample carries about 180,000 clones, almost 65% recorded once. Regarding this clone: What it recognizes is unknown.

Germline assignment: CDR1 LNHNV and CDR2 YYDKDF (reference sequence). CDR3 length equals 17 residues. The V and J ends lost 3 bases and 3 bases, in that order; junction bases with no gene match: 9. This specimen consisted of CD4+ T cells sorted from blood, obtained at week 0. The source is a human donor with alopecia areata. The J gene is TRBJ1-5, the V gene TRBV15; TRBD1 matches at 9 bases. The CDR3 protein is CATSSTRDRADNQPQHF. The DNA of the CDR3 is TGTGCCACCAGCAGCACCCGGGACAGGGCTGACAATCAGCCCCAGCATTTT.